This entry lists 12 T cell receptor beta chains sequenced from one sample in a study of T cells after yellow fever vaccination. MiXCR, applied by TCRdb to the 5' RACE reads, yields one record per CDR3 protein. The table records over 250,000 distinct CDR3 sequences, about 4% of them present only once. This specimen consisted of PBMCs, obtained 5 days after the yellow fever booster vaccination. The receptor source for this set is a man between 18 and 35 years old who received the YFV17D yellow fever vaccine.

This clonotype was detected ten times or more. The CDR3 spells CASSLVGTRADTQYF. In DNA form, the CDR3 reads TGCGCCAGCAGCTTGGTGGGGACTAGAGCAGATACGCAGTATTTT. V and J are TRBV5-1 and TRBJ2-3, with 8 bases identical to TRBD2. V trimming: 0 bases; J trimming: 4 bases; junction bases outside the gene matches: 4. The CDR3 is 15 amino acids. Germline V gene sequence: CDR1 SGHRS, CDR2 YFSETQ.

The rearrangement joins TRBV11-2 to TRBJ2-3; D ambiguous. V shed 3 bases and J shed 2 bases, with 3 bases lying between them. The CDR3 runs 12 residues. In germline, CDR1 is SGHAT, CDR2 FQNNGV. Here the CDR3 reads CASSFPTDTQYF. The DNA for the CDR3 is TGTGCCAGCAGCTTCCCCACAGATACGCAGTATTTT. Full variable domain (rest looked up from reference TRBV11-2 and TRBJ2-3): EAGVAQSPRYKIIEKRQSVAFWCNPISGHATLYWYQQILGQGPKLLIQFQNNGVVDDSQLPKDRFSAERLKGVDSTLKIQPAKLEDSAVYLCASSFPTDTQYFGPGTRLTVL.

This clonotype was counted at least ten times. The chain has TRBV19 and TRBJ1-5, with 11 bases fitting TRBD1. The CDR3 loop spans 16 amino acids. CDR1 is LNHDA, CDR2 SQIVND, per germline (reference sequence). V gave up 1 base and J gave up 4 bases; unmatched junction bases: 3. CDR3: CASSIAGTGGNQPQHF. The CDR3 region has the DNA TGTGCCAGTAGTATAGCCGGGACAGGGGGGAATCAGCCCCAGCATTTT.

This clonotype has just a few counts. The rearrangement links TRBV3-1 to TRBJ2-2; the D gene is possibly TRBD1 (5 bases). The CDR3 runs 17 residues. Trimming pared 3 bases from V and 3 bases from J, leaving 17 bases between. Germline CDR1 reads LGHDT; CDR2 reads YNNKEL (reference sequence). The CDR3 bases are TGTGCCAGCAGCCACCCCCGGGCAGGGATATACACCGGGGAGCTGTTTTTT. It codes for CASSHPRAGIYTGELFF.

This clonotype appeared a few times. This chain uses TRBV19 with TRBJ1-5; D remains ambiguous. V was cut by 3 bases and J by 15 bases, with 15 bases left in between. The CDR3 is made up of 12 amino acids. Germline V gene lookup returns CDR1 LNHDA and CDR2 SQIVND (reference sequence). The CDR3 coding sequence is TGTGCCAGTAGTATCCCCCCCGGCCCGGGGCATTTT. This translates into CASSIPPGPGHF. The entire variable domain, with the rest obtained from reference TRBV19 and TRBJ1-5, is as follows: DGGITQSPKYLFRKEGQNVTLSCEQNLNHDAMYWYRQDPGQGLRLIYYSQIVNDFQKGDIAEGYSVSREKKESFPLTVTSAQKNPTAFYLCASSIPPGPGHFGDGTRLSIL.

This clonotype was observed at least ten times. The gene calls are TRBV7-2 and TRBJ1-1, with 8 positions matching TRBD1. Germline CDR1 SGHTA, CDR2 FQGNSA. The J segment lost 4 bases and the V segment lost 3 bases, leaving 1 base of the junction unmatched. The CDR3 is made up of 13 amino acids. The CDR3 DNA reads TGTGCCAGCAGCTTGGACAGGGTCACTGAAGCTTTCTTT. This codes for CASSLDRVTEAFF.

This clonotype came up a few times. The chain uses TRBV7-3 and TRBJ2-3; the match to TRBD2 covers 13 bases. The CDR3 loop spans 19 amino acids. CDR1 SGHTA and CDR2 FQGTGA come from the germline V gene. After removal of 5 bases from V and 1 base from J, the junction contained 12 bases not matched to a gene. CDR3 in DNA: TGTGCCAGCAGCAGAAAGGGACTAGCGGGGCATGTGGGCACAGATACGCAGTATTTT. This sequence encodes CASSRKGLAGHVGTDTQYF.

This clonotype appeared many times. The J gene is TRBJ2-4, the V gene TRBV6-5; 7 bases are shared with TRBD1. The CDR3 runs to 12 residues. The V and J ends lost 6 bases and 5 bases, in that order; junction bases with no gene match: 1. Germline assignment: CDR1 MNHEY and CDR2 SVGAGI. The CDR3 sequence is CASSGTENIQYF. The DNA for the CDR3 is TGTGCCAGCAGCGGGACAGAAAACATTCAGTACTTC.

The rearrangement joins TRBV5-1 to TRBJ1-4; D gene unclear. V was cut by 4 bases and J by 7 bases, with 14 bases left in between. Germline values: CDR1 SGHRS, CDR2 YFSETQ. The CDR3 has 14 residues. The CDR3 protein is CASSPGSLGEKLFF. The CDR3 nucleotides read TGCGCCAGCAGCCCCGGGAGTCTGGGTGAAAAACTGTTTTTT.

DNA of the CDR3: TGTGCCAGCAGTGACGGGACTAGCGGGGGCGAGCAGTACTTC. Protein: CASSDGTSGGEQYF. The gene calls are TRBV6-4 and TRBJ2-7, with 14 bases that match TRBD2. The CDR3 contains 14 residues. The junction had 0 bases not matched to a gene; V was cut back by 2 bases and J by 6 bases. Germline values: CDR1 MRHNA, CDR2 SNTAGT.

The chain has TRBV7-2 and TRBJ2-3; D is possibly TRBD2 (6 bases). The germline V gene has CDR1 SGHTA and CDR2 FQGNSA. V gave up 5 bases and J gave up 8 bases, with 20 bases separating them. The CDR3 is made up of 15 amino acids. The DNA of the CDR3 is TGTGCCAGCAGCCAGGCCTCCGGGACTTCCCCTACGCAGTATTTT. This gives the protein CASSQASGTSPTQYF.

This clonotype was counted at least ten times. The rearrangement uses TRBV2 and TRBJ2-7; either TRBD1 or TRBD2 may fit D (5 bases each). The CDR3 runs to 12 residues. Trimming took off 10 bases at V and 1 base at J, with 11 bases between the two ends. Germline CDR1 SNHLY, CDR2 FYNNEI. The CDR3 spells CATSRGSYEQYV. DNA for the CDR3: TGTGCCACATCGAGGGGTTCCTACGAGCAGTACGTC.